The rows below give T cell receptor beta chains drawn from one sample of a study of post-analysis software for immune sequencing data. TCRdb re-called the PCR reads through MiXCR, storing one row per CDR3 protein. The repertoire consists of fewer than 850,000 distinct CDR3 sequences, with less than 35% occurring once and the leading ten covering more than 0.55%. Sequencing was done on a sample of blood. The receptor set was obtained from a girl aged 10 to 17 with multiple sclerosis. Both conserved end residues are part of each CDR3. Fields, in order: D gene, J gene, clone size, V gene, CDR3 protein, CDR3 DNA. D genes are given only for firm matches. For some rows the clone size is stated as once, few or many, or as a class when expanded; others skip it.

D gene: -; J gene: TRBJ1-6; clone size: few; V gene: TRBV6-1; CDR3 protein: CASSSGDVSPLHF; CDR3 DNA: TGTGCCAGCAGCTCAGGGGATGTTTCACCCCTCCACTTT
D gene: -; J gene: TRBJ2-3; clone size: -; V gene: TRBV24-1; CDR3 protein: CATTSGQGFDTQYF; CDR3 DNA: TGTGCCACCACTTCAGGCCAGGGTTTTGATACGCAGTATTTT
D gene: TRBD1; J gene: TRBJ2-6; clone size: -; V gene: TRBV4-3; CDR3 protein: CASSRDRGSGANVLTF; CDR3 DNA: TGCGCCAGCAGCCGGGACAGGGGTTCTGGGGCCAACGTCCTGACTTTC
D gene: -; J gene: TRBJ1-2; clone size: -; V gene: TRBV3-1; CDR3 protein: CASSQVGGDGYGYTF; CDR3 DNA: TGTGCCAGCAGCCAAGTGGGTGGGGACGGCTACGGCTACACCTTC
D gene: TRBD1; J gene: TRBJ1-1; clone size: -; V gene: TRBV20-1; CDR3 protein: CSVRRGLNTEAFF; CDR3 DNA: TGCAGTGTGCGGAGGGGGCTGAACACTGAAGCTTTCTTT
D gene: -; J gene: TRBJ2-1; clone size: -; V gene: TRBV25-1; CDR3 protein: CASSEVGGQNNEQFF; CDR3 DNA: TGTGCCAGCAGTGAAGTAGGCGGCCAGAACAATGAGCAGTTCTTC
D gene: -; J gene: TRBJ1-2; clone size: -; V gene: TRBV20-1; CDR3 protein: CSAPAPNTF; CDR3 DNA: TGCAGTGCCCCTGCTCCGAACACCTTC
D gene: -; J gene: TRBJ2-3; clone size: few; V gene: TRBV29-1; CDR3 protein: CSGDFGIADTQYF; CDR3 DNA: TGCAGCGGGGATTTTGGGATCGCAGATACGCAGTATTTT
D gene: -; J gene: TRBJ1-5; clone size: few; V gene: TRBV27; CDR3 protein: CASTGRLRPGQPQHF; CDR3 DNA: TGTGCCAGCACCGGCCGGTTGAGACCCGGTCAGCCCCAGCATTTT
D gene: -; J gene: TRBJ2-5; clone size: -; V gene: TRBV7-2; CDR3 protein: CASSLHRGRGETQYF; CDR3 DNA: TGTGCCAGCAGCCTCCACAGAGGCCGGGGGGAGACCCAGTACTTC
D gene: -; J gene: TRBJ1-2; clone size: few; V gene: TRBV20-1; CDR3 protein: CSANRWTAEREIVRRYTF; CDR3 DNA: TGCAGTGCCAACCGTTGGACAGCAGAAAGGGAGATCGTTCGTCGCTACACCTTC
D gene: TRBD1; J gene: TRBJ2-1; clone size: few; V gene: TRBV20-1; CDR3 protein: CSASDRGKGEQFF; CDR3 DNA: TGCAGTGCCTCAGACAGGGGCAAGGGTGAGCAGTTCTTC
D gene: TRBD2; J gene: TRBJ2-3; clone size: few; V gene: TRBV7-2; CDR3 protein: CASSLGGLAGRTDTQYF; CDR3 DNA: TGTGCCAGCAGCTTAGGAGGACTAGCGGGGCGCACAGATACGCAGTATTTT
D gene: -; J gene: TRBJ1-2; clone size: -; V gene: TRBV3-1; CDR3 protein: CASSQTRGTAAYGYTF; CDR3 DNA: TGTGCCAGCAGCCAAACGCGCGGGACGGCGGCCTATGGCTACACCTTC
D gene: -; J gene: TRBJ2-2; clone size: -; V gene: TRBV6-1; CDR3 protein: CASMSTMGASWTGELFF; CDR3 DNA: TGTGCCAGCATGTCAACCATGGGGGCGTCATGGACCGGGGAGCTGTTTTTT
D gene: -; J gene: TRBJ2-7; clone size: few; V gene: TRBV5-6; CDR3 protein: CATARTASYEQYF; CDR3 DNA: TGTGCCACAGCCCGCACAGCCAGCTACGAGCAGTACTTC
D gene: TRBD1; J gene: TRBJ1-2; clone size: few; V gene: TRBV6-6; CDR3 protein: CASSGDRGGYGYTF; CDR3 DNA: TGTGCCAGCAGTGGGGACAGGGGGGGCTATGGCTACACCTTC
D gene: TRBD1; J gene: TRBJ2-1; clone size: -; V gene: TRBV6-5; CDR3 protein: CASSRRTGINEQFF; CDR3 DNA: TGTGCCAGCAGTCGCAGGACAGGGATAAATGAGCAGTTCTTC
D gene: -; J gene: TRBJ2-3; clone size: few; V gene: TRBV7-2; CDR3 protein: CASSSSLTDTQYF; CDR3 DNA: TGTGCCAGCAGCTCCTCCTTGACAGATACGCAGTATTTT
D gene: -; J gene: TRBJ2-6; clone size: few; V gene: TRBV6-2/TRBV6-3; CDR3 protein: CASSYSTGRNSGANVLTF; CDR3 DNA: TGTGCCAGCAGTTACTCTACGGGCCGAAACTCTGGGGCCAACGTCCTGACTTTC
D gene: TRBD2; J gene: TRBJ2-1; clone size: few; V gene: TRBV5-1; CDR3 protein: CASSLELVGGRNEQFF; CDR3 DNA: TGCGCCAGCAGCTTGGAACTAGTGGGAGGGCGAAATGAGCAGTTCTTC
D gene: -; J gene: TRBJ1-5; clone size: -; V gene: TRBV3-1; CDR3 protein: CASSGGVSNQPQHF; CDR3 DNA: TGTGCCAGCAGCGGCGGGGTTAGCAATCAGCCCCAGCATTTT
D gene: -; J gene: TRBJ2-5; clone size: -; V gene: TRBV28; CDR3 protein: CASSSRGGDTQETQYF; CDR3 DNA: TGTGCCAGCAGTTCGCGAGGCGGGGACACGCAGGAGACCCAGTACTTC
D gene: -; J gene: TRBJ1-2; clone size: -; V gene: TRBV4-1; CDR3 protein: CASSHGGKYGYTF; CDR3 DNA: TGCGCCAGCAGCCATGGCGGGAAGTATGGCTACACCTTC
D gene: -; J gene: TRBJ1-2; clone size: -; V gene: TRBV29-1; CDR3 protein: CSVGLRNNYGYTF; CDR3 DNA: TGCAGCGTTGGTCTCAGGAACAACTATGGCTACACCTTC
D gene: -; J gene: TRBJ1-6; clone size: -; V gene: TRBV3-1; CDR3 protein: CASSQGNIGHSPLHF; CDR3 DNA: TGTGCCAGCAGCCAAGGTAACATCGGGCATTCACCCCTCCACTTT
D gene: TRBD2; J gene: TRBJ2-3; clone size: -; V gene: TRBV7-8; CDR3 protein: CASSLATSGPTDTQYF; CDR3 DNA: TGTGCCAGCAGCTTAGCTACTAGCGGACCCACAGATACGCAGTATTTT
D gene: -; J gene: TRBJ2-1; clone size: few; V gene: TRBV6-1; CDR3 protein: CASSQAGKPYNEQFF; CDR3 DNA: TGTGCCAGCAGTCAAGCGGGCAAGCCCTACAATGAGCAGTTCTTC
D gene: TRBD1; J gene: TRBJ1-1; clone size: -; V gene: TRBV6-5; CDR3 protein: CASSRQGFDEAFF; CDR3 DNA: TGTGCCAGCAGTCGACAGGGATTCGATGAAGCTTTCTTT